One and the same sample provided the 6 T cell receptor beta chains below, sequenced in a study of blood T cell repertoires in COVID-19. TCRdb's copy holds only in-frame clones and misses some; the assay was immunoSEQ multiplex PCR. Of approximately 190,000 clones listed, about four fifths are singletons. Material for sequencing was peripheral blood. These receptors were obtained from an older woman with COVID-19, enrolled during active disease.

This clone was seen more than once but under ten times. The chain carries TRBV30 and TRBJ1-2, with 9 bases that match TRBD1. V shed 0 bases, J shed 6 bases, and the junction held 5 bases outside the gene matches. This CDR3 comprises 14 residues. In germline, CDR1 is GTSNPN, CDR2 SVGIG (reference sequence). CDR3 region: CAWSVGTGPDGYTF. The CDR3 region has the DNA TGTGCCTGGAGTGTCGGGACAGGGCCGGATGGCTACACCTTC.

The rearrangement uses TRBV19 and TRBJ2-5, with TRBD2 matching over 7 bases. After removal of 4 bases from V and 1 base from J, the junction contained 18 bases not matched to a gene. Per germline, CDR1 LNHDA and CDR2 SQIVND (reference sequence). The length of the CDR3 is 19 residues. The CDR3 reads CASSTPDLAGVIGQETQYF. DNA for the CDR3: TGTGCCAGTAGTACCCCTGACTTGGCGGGAGTAATCGGCCAAGAGACCCAGTACTTC.

The chain couples TRBV21-1 to TRBJ1-1. TRBV21-1 is a known pseudogene. The CDR3 consists of 17 residues. DNA for the CDR3: TGTGCCAGCAGCAAAGTGGCCTTAGAGGGTTGGGACACTGAAGCTTTCTTT. It yields the protein CASSKVALEGWDTEAFF.

This clone came up once. The rearrangement joins TRBV6-2 or TRBV6-3 to TRBJ2-7; maybe TRBD2 (7 bases). CDR3 length: 16 amino acids. V lost 0 bases to trimming and J lost 0 bases, with 12 bases between them. Germline assignment: CDR1 MNHEY and CDR2 SVGEGT. This CDR3 reads CASSYSGGQSSYEQYF. Written as DNA, the CDR3 is TGTGCCAGCAGTTACTCGGGGGGGCAGAGCTCCTACGAGCAGTACTTC.

V and J are TRBV11-2 and TRBJ2-7; a possible D gene is TRBD1 (5 bases). Germline V gives CDR1 SGHAT, CDR2 FQNNGV. The V gene lost 5 bases and the J gene lost 6 bases, with 8 bases spanning the gap. The CDR3 is 11 amino acids. Here the CDR3 DNA reads TGTGCCAGCAGCGTGGGGCTCGAGCAGTACTTC. Translation: CASSVGLEQYF.

The V call is TRBV10-3, the J call TRBJ2-5, with 11 bases fitting TRBD2. V dropped 2 bases and J dropped 2; count of bases not matched to a gene: 4. The V gene's germline CDR1 is ENHRY and CDR2 SYGVKD. The CDR3 is made up of 16 amino acids. The CDR3 bases are TGTGCCATCAGTGAGGGGACTAGCGGACCGCAAGAGACCCAGTACTTC. Its translation: CAISEGTSGPQETQYF.